Below, 9 T cell receptor beta chains from the same sample are listed, as sequenced in a study of blood T cell repertoires in COVID-19. Here immunoSEQ multiplex PCR was the method, and the copy in TCRdb shows in-frame clones only, minus some. Of approximately 200,000 clones in the sample, about 81% were seen once. The sample comprised PBMCs or T cells enriched from blood (not recorded which). These TCRs come from a man aged 35 to 55 who had recovered from COVID-19.

This clone was counted once. The chain links TRBV5-4 to TRBJ2-1; 8 bases fit TRBD2. CDR1 SGHNT and CDR2 YYREEE come from the germline V gene (reference sequence). This CDR3 contains 16 residues. V was clipped by 0 bases and J by 7 bases; unmatched bases: 9. The CDR3 bases are TGTGCCAGCAGCTTGGCCTCGCGGAGCGGGGGTAATGAGCAGTTCTTC. It translates to CASSLASRSGGNEQFF.

The chain couples TRBV11-2 to TRBJ2-5; the D gene is possibly TRBD1 (6 bases). CDR3 length: 15 residues. Per germline, CDR1 SGHAT and CDR2 FQNNGV. V dropped 1 base and J dropped 5 bases, with 14 bases sitting between them. The CDR3 coding sequence is TGTGCCAGCAGCTTAGGACAGGCCGGAAGGGAGACCCAGTACTTC. Its translation is CASSLGQAGRETQYF.

V and J are TRBV7-8 and TRBJ2-1; TRBD2 matches 8 bases. The CDR3 runs 14 residues. Germline V lookup: CDR1 SGHVS, CDR2 FQNEAQ. V gave up 5 bases and J gave up 7 bases; unmatched junction bases: 7. The CDR3 reads CASSPRLARNEQFF. CDR3 DNA: TGTGCCAGCAGCCCCCGACTAGCGAGAAATGAGCAGTTCTTC.

The sample holds one count of this clone. The V call is TRBV10-3, the J call TRBJ1-3; 7 bases are shared with TRBD1. The V gene end was trimmed by 4 bases and the J gene end by 0 bases; junction bases not matched to a gene: 3. In germline, CDR1 is ENHRY, CDR2 SYGVKD. This CDR3 has 15 amino acids. The CDR3, as DNA: TGTGCCATCAGTGCGACAGGGTCCTCTGGAAACACCATATATTTT. The encoded protein is CAISATGSSGNTIYF.

The chain recombines TRBV5-6 with TRBJ1-2; TRBD1 matches 7 bases. Germline CDR1 is SGHDT and CDR2 is YYEEEE. This CDR3 is 14 amino acids long. The J segment lost 4 bases and the V segment lost 4 bases, leaving 7 bases of the junction unmatched. The CDR3 bases are TGTGCCAGCAGCGAGGGGGCCGCCGGCTATGGCTACACCTTC. Translating gives CASSEGAAGYGYTF.

V gene TRBV6-5 combines with J gene TRBJ2-7; TRBD1 matches 7 bases. CDR3 length: 15 residues. Germline CDR1 reads MNHEY; CDR2 reads SVGAGI. Trimming at V came to 5 bases and at J to 1 base, leaving 8 bases not matched to a gene. As DNA, the CDR3 is TGTGCCAGCAGTCGTCGGACAGGCGCGTCCTACGAGCAGTACTTC. Amino acid sequence: CASSRRTGASYEQYF.

The chain joins TRBV7-9 to TRBJ1-2, with D perhaps matching TRBD1 (5 bases). V shed 7 bases and J shed 1 base, with 16 bases lying between them. The CDR3 length is 15 residues. Germline assignment: CDR1 SEHNR and CDR2 FQNEAQ (reference sequence). This CDR3 reads CASNPVGGLNYGYTF. The CDR3 DNA sequence: TGTGCCAGCAACCCCGTGGGGGGACTTAACTATGGCTACACCTTC.

This chain links TRBV12-3 or TRBV12-4 with TRBJ1-3, with unresolved D. This CDR3 region has 12 residues. V was trimmed by 11 bases and J by 0 bases, leaving 8 bases between them. CDR3 in DNA: TGTGCCGGGCAATTCTCTGGAAACACCATATATTTT. Amino acids: CAGQFSGNTIYF.

This chain links TRBV3-1 (or the pseudogene TRBV3-2) with TRBJ1-2; no reliable D call. Germline V gene data show CDR1 as LGHDT and CDR2 as YNNKEL (reference sequence). Trimming pared 2 bases from V and 6 bases from J, leaving 7 bases between. The CDR3 has 12 amino acids. The CDR3 region is CASSQRSHGYTF. The DNA of the CDR3 is TGTGCCAGCAGCCAAAGGAGTCATGGCTACACCTTC.